This T cell receptor beta chain came from a study of blood T cell repertoires in COVID-19. The overall study: Samples representing acute and convalescent COVID-19 were sourced from the United States, Italy and Spain. In each case, the material was cDNA or gDNA derived from T cells, B-cell-depleted T cells, or PBMCs.

CDR1 is LNHDA, CDR2 SQIVND, per germline (reference sequence). The CDR3 covers 14 residues. V was shortened by 5 bases and J by 1 base, with 11 bases between the two germline ends. Per the original methods: The assay estimated nucleated cells by amplifying reference gene primers. Sequenced by immunoSEQ multiplex PCR; TCRdb stores in-frame clones only, minus some. V, J and clone size derive from that table, while D and trimming were established from the DNA sequence. The repertoire holds approximately 260,000 clones, with under 90% as singletons. Sequencing was carried out using peripheral blood. The chain couples TRBV19 to TRBJ1-1; no reliable D call. This TCR was recovered from a man aged 45 to 65 with acute or convalescent COVID-19. In DNA form, the CDR3 reads TGTGCCAGTAGTGGGTTGGGAGGGAACACTGAAGCTTTCTTT. It is translated as CASSGLGGNTEAFF.